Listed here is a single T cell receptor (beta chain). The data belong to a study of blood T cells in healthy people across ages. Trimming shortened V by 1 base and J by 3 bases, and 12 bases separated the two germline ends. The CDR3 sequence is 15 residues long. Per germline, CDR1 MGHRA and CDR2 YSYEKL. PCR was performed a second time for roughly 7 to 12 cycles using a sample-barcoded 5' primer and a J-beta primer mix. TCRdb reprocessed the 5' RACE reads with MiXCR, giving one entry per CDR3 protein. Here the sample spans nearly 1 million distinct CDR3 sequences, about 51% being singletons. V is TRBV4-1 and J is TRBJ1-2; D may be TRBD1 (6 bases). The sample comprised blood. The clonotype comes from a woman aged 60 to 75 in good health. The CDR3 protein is CASSQVVGADYGYTF. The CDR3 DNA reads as TGCGCCAGCAGCCAAGTTGTGGGGGCGGACTATGGCTACACCTTC.